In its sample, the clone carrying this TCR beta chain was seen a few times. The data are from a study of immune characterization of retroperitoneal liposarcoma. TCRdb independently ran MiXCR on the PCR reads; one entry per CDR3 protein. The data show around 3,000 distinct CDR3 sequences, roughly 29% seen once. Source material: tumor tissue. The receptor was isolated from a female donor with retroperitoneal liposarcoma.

Here the CDR3 DNA reads TGTGCCAGCAGCCCCACCGGTACCGGGGAGCTGTTTTTT. It specifies CASSPTGTGELFF. The chain joins TRBV14 to TRBJ2-2; no clear D gene. The V end was cut by 4 bases, the J end by 5 bases, with 8 bases between. CDR3 length equals 13 residues. Germline V CDR1 and CDR2: SGHDN, FVKESK.